A single sample is the source of the 23 T cell receptor beta chains below, sequenced in a study of cytomegalovirus exposure and HLA in healthy donors (dated by TCRdb to the late 2010s). The library was made by the immunoSEQ multiplex PCR assay. For the multiplex PCR, a mixture combining 60 forward primers for TCR Vbeta segments and 13 reverse primers for TCR Jbeta segments was used. Not all clones reach the TCRdb copy of this immuneACCESS table, which keeps in-frame sequences only. Checked studies attribute under half of the gap to unresolved V genes and leave the rest unexplained. The sample data list 110,000 or so clones, and about 81% of these were observed just once. The ten largest clones add up to around 1.3% of the sample. Sequencing was done on a sample of PBMCs. All receptors derive from a man between 25 and 39 years old in good health and CMV-seronegative.

V usage is TRBV7-6 and J usage is TRBJ2-5; the D is unclear. The CDR3 spans 13 residues. With 3 bases removed from V and 1 base from J, the gap between germline ends came to 6 bases. CDR1 SGHVS and CDR2 FNYEAQ come from the germline V gene. The CDR3 DNA follows: TGTGCCAGCAGCTTGTTCAGCCAAGAGACCCAGTACTTC. Translated: CASSLFSQETQYF.

V gene TRBV13 combines with J gene TRBJ2-3, with 8 bases that match TRBD2. Trimming took 5 bases from V and 4 from J; bases not matched to a gene: 5. The length of the CDR3 is 14 residues. Germline V lookup: CDR1 PRHDT, CDR2 FYEKMQ (reference sequence). The CDR3 sequence is CASSQGLEADTQYF. The CDR3 coding sequence is TGTGCCAGCAGCCAGGGACTAGAGGCAGATACGCAGTATTTT.

The chain links TRBV14 to TRBJ1-2; the D is unclear. This CDR3 has 13 residues. In germline, CDR1 is SGHDN, CDR2 FVKESK. V dropped 5 bases and J dropped 8 bases, with 15 bases sitting between them. CDR3 sequence reads: CASSSTRAVGYTF. The CDR3 bases are TGTGCCAGCAGCTCGACCCGTGCGGTCGGCTACACCTTC.

To note about this clone: The DNA is omitted, as the CDR3 cannot be located on it reliably, and the CDR3 follows TCRdb's listing. V gene TRBV2 combines with J gene TRBJ2-5; TRBD1, the D gene given by the table, was not confirmed from the DNA. With termini counted, the CDR3 has 13 amino acids. The germline gives CDR1 SNHLY, CDR2 FYNNEI. This CDR3 reads CASSGVGQGARYF.

The rearrangement uses TRBV7-9 and TRBJ2-1; TRBD2 aligns across 11 bases. From germline, CDR1 is SEHNR and CDR2 FQNEAQ (reference sequence). With V trimmed by 5 bases and J by 6 bases, 6 bases remained unmatched. CDR3 length: 15 residues. CDR3 coding DNA: TGTGCCAGCAGCCGGGTGGGACTAGCGGCCAATGAGCAGTTCTTC. Its translation: CASSRVGLAANEQFF.

The chain combines TRBV27 with TRBJ2-3, with D tentatively TRBD1 (6 bases). CDR1 is MNHEY and CDR2 is SMNVEV in the germline V gene (reference sequence). V gave up 2 bases and J gave up 2 bases, with 11 bases separating them. The CDR3 contains 15 residues. CDR3 residues: CASSLQGSLTDTQYF. CDR3 coding DNA: TGTGCCAGCAGTTTACAGGGGTCGCTCACAGATACGCAGTATTTT.

This chain connects TRBV6-1 to TRBJ2-5; D uncertain. From germline, CDR1 is MNHNS and CDR2 SASEGT. This CDR3 is built from 13 residues. V was shortened by 6 bases and J by 2 bases, with 10 bases between the two germline ends. DNA of the CDR3: TGTGCCAGCAGAATACGCAGGCAAGAGACCCAGTACTTC. Protein: CASRIRRQETQYF.

The chain joins TRBV28 to TRBJ2-1, with 10 bases identical to TRBD2. V shed 8 bases, J shed 5 bases, and the junction held 15 bases outside the gene matches. CDR3 length: 17 residues. CDR1 is MDHEN and CDR2 is SYDVKM in the germline V gene. The CDR3 DNA is TGTGCCAGCGGCGGGCTAGCGGGAGATTATGTGGACAATGAGCAGTTCTTC. Residues: CASGGLAGDYVDNEQFF.

V and J are TRBV9 and TRBJ1-3; D unresolved. The V gene's germline CDR1 is SGDLS and CDR2 YYNGEE. V was cut by 0 bases and J by 0 bases, with 10 bases left in between. The CDR3 extends over 16 amino acids. CDR3: CASSVAPTDSGNTIYF. The CDR3 DNA is TGTGCCAGCAGCGTAGCTCCGACTGACTCTGGAAACACCATATATTTT.

This clone occurred once. This chain links TRBV7-9 with TRBJ2-3; TRBD2 is a possible D gene (5 bases). V gave up 3 bases and J gave up 0 bases, with 19 bases separating them. The CDR3 consists of 18 residues. Per the germline V gene, CDR1 is SEHNR and CDR2 is FQNEAQ (reference sequence). The CDR3, as DNA: TGTGCCAGCAGCTTGTTCCGGGGTTTCGGGTCTAGCACAGATACGCAGTATTTT. Its protein is CASSLFRGFGSSTDTQYF.

There are a few counts of this clone. The chain links TRBV5-1 to TRBJ2-3; no firm D call. The CDR3 extends over 13 amino acids. Germline V gene data show CDR1 as SGHRS and CDR2 as YFSETQ. The V gene lost 3 bases and the J gene lost 2 bases, with 7 bases spanning the gap. The CDR3 region is CASSSLITDTQYF. CDR3 in DNA: TGCGCCAGCAGCTCCCTAATCACAGATACGCAGTATTTT.

This sequence joins TRBV6-5 and TRBJ2-5; D might be TRBD2 (6 bases). Germline V CDR1 and CDR2: MNHEY, SVGAGI. Deletions cut 6 bases from V and 4 bases from J, with 12 bases between. The CDR3 extends over 13 amino acids. The CDR3 nucleotides read TGTGCCAGCAGGCCTCCGGGAGTAGAGACCCAGTACTTC. It codes for CASRPPGVETQYF.

V is TRBV5-1 and J is TRBJ1-2; TRBD1 agrees at 8 bases. The CDR3 contains 14 residues. V was pared by 0 bases and J by 9 bases, with 7 bases of the junction left unmatched. Germline lookup yields CDR1 SGHRS and CDR2 YFSETQ. The CDR3 region has the DNA TGCGCCAGCAGCTTGGAAGGACAGGGTACGAGCTACACCTTC. Its translation: CASSLEGQGTSYTF.

The chain has TRBV10-3 and TRBJ2-5, with 11 bases fitting TRBD2. The CDR3 runs to 13 residues. V dropped 6 bases and J dropped 9; count of bases not matched to a gene: 6. CDR1 is ENHRY and CDR2 is SYGVKD in the germline V gene. CDR3 nucleotides: TGTGCCATCAGCCCGACTAGCGGGGAGGCCCAGTACTTC. This encodes CAISPTSGEAQYF.

The gene calls are TRBV6-5 and TRBJ2-3, with D perhaps matching TRBD1 (6 bases). Germline CDR1 MNHEY, CDR2 SVGAGI. The CDR3 runs to 13 residues. Trimming took 4 bases from V and 7 from J, leaving 12 bases between them. The CDR3 nucleotides are TGTGCCAGCAGTTCACCGGGACATTATACGCAGTATTTT. It is translated as CASSSPGHYTQYF.

The chain has TRBV13 and TRBJ2-3; the match to TRBD1 covers 12 bases. Germline V gene sequence: CDR1 PRHDT, CDR2 FYEKMQ (reference sequence). Trimming cost V 5 bases and J 4 bases; bases outside gene matches: 13. The CDR3 sequence is 18 residues long. The CDR3 spells CASSPSGTGGEWADTQYF. CDR3 coding DNA: TGTGCCAGCAGCCCCAGTGGGACAGGGGGCGAATGGGCAGATACGCAGTATTTT.

On this clone itself: The same CDR3 also results from other DNA sequences found in this sample. The CDR3 sequence is CASSETGSSGNTIYF. The CDR3 DNA reads TGTGCCAGCAGCGAAACAGGTTCCTCTGGAAACACCATATATTTT. This chain uses TRBV9 with TRBJ1-3, with a tentative D call TRBD1 (5 bases). The CDR3 sequence is 15 residues long. Germline-derived CDR1 and CDR2 are SGDLS and YYNGEE. Trimming shortened V by 3 bases and J by 0 bases, and 10 bases separated the two germline ends.

The V call is TRBV5-1, the J call TRBJ1-3, with D uncertain. Per the germline V gene, CDR1 is SGHRS and CDR2 is YFSETQ. The CDR3 runs 15 residues. V dropped 3 bases and J dropped 0 bases, with 10 bases sitting between them. The CDR3 region has the DNA TGCGCCAGCAGCTGGGCCCTGGGCTCTGGAAACACCATATATTTT. This encodes CASSWALGSGNTIYF. The whole variable domain, remainder taken from reference TRBV5-1 and TRBJ1-3, is KAGVTQTPRYLIKTRGQQVTLSCSPISGHRSVSWYQQTPGQGLQFLFEYFSETQRNKGNFPGRFSGRQFSNSRSEMNVSTLELGDSALYLCASSWALGSGNTIYFGEGSWLTVV.

The genes are TRBV19 and TRBJ1-2, with a possible D match to TRBD1 (6 bases). Germline-derived CDR1 and CDR2 are LNHDA and SQIVND (reference sequence). Trimming cost V 0 bases and J 7 bases, with 15 bases left between them. The CDR3 runs 15 residues. CDR3 DNA sequence: TGTGCCAGTAGTATAGATACAGGGTGGAAAGGTGGCTACACCTTC. This sequence encodes CASSIDTGWKGGYTF.

The chain carries TRBV6-6 and TRBJ1-1, with D tentatively TRBD1 (6 bases). The germline CDR1 and CDR2 sequences are MNHNY and SVGAGI (reference sequence). The CDR3 loop spans 14 amino acids. V lost 5 bases, J lost 5 bases, and 15 bases lay in between. The CDR3 DNA follows: TGTGCCAGCAGTCAGGGACACGGGCGGACTGAAGCTTTCTTT. Translation: CASSQGHGRTEAFF.

V is TRBV5-1 and J is TRBJ1-1; tentative D call: TRBD1 (6 bases). The CDR3 sequence is 16 residues long. Germline values: CDR1 SGHRS, CDR2 YFSETQ. Trimming left V 0 bases short and J 0 bases short, with 12 bases between. Here the CDR3 DNA reads TGCGCCAGCAGCTTGGCAGGGGTCGACATGAACACTGAAGCTTTCTTT. This encodes CASSLAGVDMNTEAFF.

This chain links TRBV7-2 with TRBJ1-1; D possibly corresponds to TRBD1 (5 bases). This CDR3 comprises 15 residues. The V gene lost 1 base and the J gene lost 4 bases, with 13 bases spanning the gap. Germline V gives CDR1 SGHTA, CDR2 FQGNSA. The CDR3 spells CASSLEAGVGTEAFF. For the CDR3, the DNA is TGTGCCAGCAGCTTAGAGGCGGGGGTGGGCACTGAAGCTTTCTTT.

The chain carries TRBV10-3 and TRBJ2-1; 10 positions agree with TRBD2. This CDR3 region has 18 residues. Germline CDR1 reads ENHRY; CDR2 reads SYGVKD. V dropped 5 bases and J dropped 9; count of bases not matched to a gene: 19. The CDR3 bases are TGTGCCATCAGTCGACTAGGGCTAGCGGGAGACATCGCCAGTGAGCAGTTCTTC. Protein sequence: CAISRLGLAGDIASEQFF.